Given below is one TCR beta chain in context. Its target antigen remains unknown. Base quality data are lacking; no much larger clone is found one base away. This entry comes from a study of cytomegalovirus exposure and HLA in healthy donors (dated by TCRdb to the late 2010s). Some background on the complete study: According to an earlier analysis of several hundred of the donors, about 180 million T cells yielded 95 million to 140 million unique TCR beta sequences and about 280 Gb of sequence data. The later analysis used no new phenotypic data to find candidate immune exposures, relying instead on TCR beta sequences and their occurrence across donors. An early release that covered about 600 HLA-typed donors contained around 300 gigabases of sequencing data and around 80 million unique TCR sequences. A later genetic analysis took genome-wide SNP genotypes for about 55% of the 666 donors and used that subset as a discovery cohort. The study used immunosequencing to profile the T cell repertoires of approximately 630 subjects and linked those repertoires to cytomegalovirus serostatus. To decide whether each TCR beta V gene segment behaved as functional or pseudogenic, an earlier analysis of some 570 of the donors relied on high-throughput TCR beta sequencing. All discovery cohort repertoires had been generated using a single sequencing platform. The study aimed to test whether cataloging public T cell receptors could reveal signatures of past pathogen exposure. The genetic ancestry cluster associated with self-reported Caucasian donors included around four fifths of the roughly 380 genotyped donors. The number of donors typed differed by locus, with roughly 620-630 for A, B, C, DRB1 and DQB1, roughly 520 for DQA1, approximately 570 for DPA1, and around 430 for DPB1. About five DR-DQ haplotypes were handled as single units for association and clustering because linkage in the cohort was strong. Donor age, sex, ethnicity and CMV serostatus were compiled together with the repertoire data. Besides the first cohort of 666 subjects, a separate validation cohort made up of over a hundred different subjects was used. High-throughput TCR immunosequencing, statistical association of individual TCRs with disease status, and machine learning were combined to predict cytomegalovirus infection status. HLA typing included class I and class II loci at four-digit resolution. On average, roughly 250,000 unique TCR beta nucleotide sequences were sequenced per donor among several hundred genotyped donors of the cohort, with roughly 18% of those sequences being non-productive. To study patterns of TCR occurrence, a later analysis re-analyzed previously published TCR beta repertoires from 550 to 800 donors and added high-resolution HLA genotyping. Beyond this particular receptor, the publication reports: The presence/absence analyses assumed that sequencing depth was roughly uniform across donors, and that assumption may not be true. An earlier analysis of approximately 600 of the donors showed that most TCR beta V segments appeared in productive rearrangements either about 90% or about 30% of the time, which broadly matched IMGT annotations. A later analysis associated 16,951 TCR beta sequences with specific HLA alleles at a false discovery rate of 0.05. Correlated functional status among segregating V segments might reflect linkage disequilibrium, but an unknown experimental factor could not be ruled out. In a later analysis, HLA-associated TCR beta chains were found to be more clonally expanded and to have lower generation probabilities than equally common non-associated chains. Because counts were too low, roughly 16 rarely observed V segments, including chromosome 9 orphons, were excluded from the earlier analysis of fewer than 650 of the donors. A later analysis found that TCR association rates varied across HLA loci, with DRB1 alleles showing the most associated TCRs and HLA-C alleles the fewest. V-gene and J-gene trimming of TCR beta chains was associated with a missense DCLRE1C variant in a later genetic analysis, and the association was replicated in an independent cohort. According to a later analysis, parvovirus B19, influenza, CMV and Epstein-Barr virus appeared linked to several top co-occurrence clusters. In the study, around 150 TCR beta chains were listed as associated with cytomegalovirus. Because some donors lacked HLA typing at each locus, the association tests relied only on the typed subset. A later analysis found that most CMV-associated TCR beta chains appeared HLA-restricted, with HLA associations seemingly driven largely by CMV exposure. In vitro tests confirmed that a few of the cytomegalovirus-associated TCR beta chains recognize cytomegalovirus antigens. According to the authors, the approach could potentially be generalized to other disease states and immunological phenotypes. In a later genetic analysis, fewer N-insertions in productive TCRs were reported among donors in an Asian-associated ancestry cluster than the roughly 670-donor mean. Immune exposure information for the cohort was limited to CMV serostatus. A further reported finding was that TCR beta sequences accurately predicted the HLA-A and HLA-B alleles for most subjects in the first cohort. Assigning TCR associations to individual alleles was difficult when HLA alleles, especially DR and DQ, strongly co-occurred. A cluster of highly shared sequence variants was judged likely to be a technical artifact of the sequencing pipeline. In this cohort, only TCR beta chains were sequenced, and detectable features were limited by the absence of alpha or paired-chain data. Cytomegalovirus status was reported to be diagnosed by the classifier with high specificity and sensitivity in both the original and validation cohorts. Across donors, most TCR sequences were observed very rarely, whereas some public TCRs were present in many individuals.

The cohort consisted of 600 or so healthy bone marrow donors. At the time of sampling, every cohort member was nominally healthy, though immune exposures that went unrecorded were likely present. The donor tested CMV seronegative and was one of the 352 seronegative cohort members. A peripheral blood sample was collected from each donor, and TCR beta sequencing was performed on peripheral blood mononuclear cells. The Qiagen DNeasy Blood Extraction Kit was used to extract genomic DNA from the blood cell samples. The library relied on the immunoSEQ multiplex PCR assay. For the multiplex PCR, a mixture combining 60 forward primers for TCR Vbeta segments and 13 reverse primers for TCR Jbeta segments was used. A multiplex PCR assay on genomic DNA amplified the CDR3 region of rearranged TCR beta genes. On the Illumina HiSeq System, the amplified TCR beta libraries were sequenced as 87-base-pair reads. The source study handled its data this way. In a later analysis, some 80 million unique TCR beta chains were counted across the 650 to 700 repertoires, and around 11 million of these chains were shared by at least two donors. Raw reads were error-corrected and collapsed into unique sequences with a nearest-neighbor algorithm that merged closely related sequences to remove PCR and sequencing errors. To assign V, D and J gene segments, CDR3 sequences were aligned to IMGT reference sequences. For a sequence to be retained, a match of at least six nucleotides to both a V gene segment and a J gene segment was required. Rearrangements were classified as productive when the CDR3 lacked stop codons and remained in frame with V and J, and all other rearrangements were classified as non-productive. CDR3 was defined according to IMGT convention as the region running from the second conserved V-encoded cysteine to the conserved J-encoded phenylalanine. The earlier analysis of roughly 590 of the donors excluded sequences that lacked an unambiguous match to a single V gene segment. An earlier analysis of fewer than 750 of the donors classified V segments as functional when productive rearrangements were above 56.7% and as segregating when the standard deviation between donors was above 5%. A statistical classification framework was built for diagnosing cytomegalovirus status from the catalog of TCR beta chain sequences. A later analysis assigned V and J genes by comparing TCR nucleotide sequences with IMGT/GENE-DB human TR gene sequences. The TCRdist pipeline was used in a later analysis to assign CDR3 sequences and most-parsimonious VDJ recombination scenarios. In a later analysis, every TCR beta chain was defined by the combination of its CDR3 amino acid sequence and its V-gene family, and reads without a unique V-gene family were dropped. As a way to deal with suspected cross-contamination and a sequencing artifact, a later analysis dropped 450 to 600 nucleotide sequences that were highly shared and had low generation probability. In a later analysis, a clonal expansion index for each public chain was calculated from normalized within-repertoire ranks of inferred template counts. In a later analysis, generation probabilities were computed with a VDJ recombination model fitted to out-of-frame rearrangements, and the resulting probabilities were checked against IGoR. In a later analysis, TCR-TCR, TCR-HLA and TCR-CMV co-occurrence was scored with hypergeometric tests, and a repertoire-size bias correction was applied to TCR pairs. False discovery rates were estimated in a later analysis by permuting HLA or CMV assignments 20 times. In a later analysis, co-occurring TCRs were grouped using DBSCAN, and TCRdist sequence similarity was added for clustering within HLA-allele-positive subsets. Repertoires with fewer than 30,000 or more than 120,000 public chains, plus five repertoires with anomalous nucleotide sharing, were excluded from co-occurrence clustering. Here the immuneACCESS table is served through TCRdb, limited to in-frame sequences with V and J called. Missing clones are a known gap in these copies; in checked studies unresolved V genes cover under half, and the rest lacks a known reason. That table is the source of V, J and clone size, and D and trimming were worked out from the DNA. The sample data list around 110,000 clones, and about 80% of these were observed just once. The ten most abundant clones make up 7.8% of the sample.

Sequencing input: PBMCs. The clonotype was recovered from a man in his thirties or forties in good health and CMV-seronegative.

The CDR3 has the sequence CASSEGGSAYEQYF. The nucleotide sequence is TGCGCCAGCAGTGAGGGGGGGTCCGCCTACGAGCAGTACTTC. The chain is made from TRBV10-1 and TRBJ2-7; TRBD2 is a possible D gene, resting on 6 matching bases. Inclusive of the bounding cysteine and phenylalanine, the CDR3 is 14 residues long. Just CDR3 DNA is preserved here, 42 bases in frame from base 1. The CDR1 and CDR2 encoded by the germline V gene (reference sequence) are WNHNN and SYGVQD. The germline ends are 10 bases apart after V is trimmed by 2 bases and J by 2 bases.